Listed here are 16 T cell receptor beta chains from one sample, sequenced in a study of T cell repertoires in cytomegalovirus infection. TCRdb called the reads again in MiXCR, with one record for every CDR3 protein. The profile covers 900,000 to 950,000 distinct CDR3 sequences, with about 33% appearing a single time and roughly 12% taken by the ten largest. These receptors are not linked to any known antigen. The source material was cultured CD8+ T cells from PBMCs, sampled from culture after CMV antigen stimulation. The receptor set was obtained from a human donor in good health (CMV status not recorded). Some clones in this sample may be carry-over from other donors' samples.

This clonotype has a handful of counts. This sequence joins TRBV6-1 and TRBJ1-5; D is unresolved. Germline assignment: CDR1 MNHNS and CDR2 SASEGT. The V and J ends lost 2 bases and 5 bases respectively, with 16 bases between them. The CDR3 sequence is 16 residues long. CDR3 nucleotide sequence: TGTGCCAGCAGTGAAAGTGTTGTCTCGAGGCATCAGCCCCAGCATTTT. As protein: CASSESVVSRHQPQHF.

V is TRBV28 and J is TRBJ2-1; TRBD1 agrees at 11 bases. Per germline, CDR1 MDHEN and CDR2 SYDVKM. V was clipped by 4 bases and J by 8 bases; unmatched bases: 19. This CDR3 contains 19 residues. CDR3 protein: CASSSRTGGALGFLHEQFF. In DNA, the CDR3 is TGTGCCAGCAGTTCTCGGACAGGGGGCGCGCTGGGGTTTTTACATGAGCAGTTCTTC.

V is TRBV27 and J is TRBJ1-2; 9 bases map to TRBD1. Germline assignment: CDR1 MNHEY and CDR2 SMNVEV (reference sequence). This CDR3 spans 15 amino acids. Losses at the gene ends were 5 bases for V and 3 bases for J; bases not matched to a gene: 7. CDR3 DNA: TGTGCCAGCAGTCCATGGACAGGGGAGGACTATGGCTACACCTTC. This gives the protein CASSPWTGEDYGYTF.

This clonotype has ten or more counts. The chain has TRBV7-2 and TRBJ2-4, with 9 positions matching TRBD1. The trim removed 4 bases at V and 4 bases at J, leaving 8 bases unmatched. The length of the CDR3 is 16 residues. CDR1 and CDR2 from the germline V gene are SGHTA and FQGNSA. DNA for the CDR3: TGTGCCAGCAGCTCCGAGGGACAGGGCTTAAAAAACATTCAGTACTTC. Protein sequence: CASSSEGQGLKNIQYF.

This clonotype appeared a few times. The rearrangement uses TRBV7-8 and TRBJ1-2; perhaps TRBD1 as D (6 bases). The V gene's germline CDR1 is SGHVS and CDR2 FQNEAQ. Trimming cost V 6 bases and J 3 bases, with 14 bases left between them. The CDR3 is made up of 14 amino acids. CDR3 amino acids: CASRGHLGDYGYTF. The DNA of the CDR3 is TGTGCCAGCAGGGGACACTTGGGGGACTATGGCTACACCTTC.

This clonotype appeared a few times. The CDR3 coding sequence is TGTGCCACCAGCAGAGTGGGACTAGCGGCAGAGACCCAGTACTTC. It is translated as CATSRVGLAAETQYF. This chain links TRBV15 with TRBJ2-5; 11 nucleotides agree with TRBD2. The length of the CDR3 is 15 residues. J was trimmed by 4 bases and V by 1 base; bases with no gene match: 2. The germline gives CDR1 LNHNV, CDR2 YYDKDF (reference sequence).

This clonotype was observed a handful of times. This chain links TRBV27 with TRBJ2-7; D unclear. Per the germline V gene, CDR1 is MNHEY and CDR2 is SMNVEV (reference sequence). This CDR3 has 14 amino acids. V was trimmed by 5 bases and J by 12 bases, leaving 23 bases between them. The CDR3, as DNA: TGTGCCAGCAGTCCACCCCAGTGGTCTTCCCCCCCGTACTTC. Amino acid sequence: CASSPPQWSSPPYF.

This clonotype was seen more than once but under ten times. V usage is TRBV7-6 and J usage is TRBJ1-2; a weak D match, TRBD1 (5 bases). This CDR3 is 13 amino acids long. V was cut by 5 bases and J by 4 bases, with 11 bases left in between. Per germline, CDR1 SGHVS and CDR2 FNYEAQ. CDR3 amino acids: CASSDQGAYGYTF. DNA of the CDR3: TGTGCCAGCAGCGACCAGGGTGCCTATGGCTACACCTTC.

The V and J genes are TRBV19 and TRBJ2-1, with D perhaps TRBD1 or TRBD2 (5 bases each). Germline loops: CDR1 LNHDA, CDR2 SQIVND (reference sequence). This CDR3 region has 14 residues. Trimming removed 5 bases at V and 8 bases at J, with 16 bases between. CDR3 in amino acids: CASSWPGPGDEQFF. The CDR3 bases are TGTGCCAGTAGTTGGCCGGGACCCGGAGATGAGCAGTTCTTC.

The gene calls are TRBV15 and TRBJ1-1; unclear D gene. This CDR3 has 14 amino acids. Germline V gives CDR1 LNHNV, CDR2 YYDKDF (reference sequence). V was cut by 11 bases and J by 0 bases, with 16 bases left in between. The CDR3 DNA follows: TGTGCCGTAGGCTGGACGGTGATGAACACTGAAGCTTTCTTT. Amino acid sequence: CAVGWTVMNTEAFF.

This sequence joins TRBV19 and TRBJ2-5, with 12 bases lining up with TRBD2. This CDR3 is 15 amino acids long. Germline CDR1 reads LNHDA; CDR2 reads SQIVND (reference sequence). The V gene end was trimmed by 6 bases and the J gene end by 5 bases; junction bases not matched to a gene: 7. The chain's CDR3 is CASSTNGTSGETQYF. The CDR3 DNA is TGTGCCAGTAGCACAAACGGGACTAGCGGGGAGACCCAGTACTTC.

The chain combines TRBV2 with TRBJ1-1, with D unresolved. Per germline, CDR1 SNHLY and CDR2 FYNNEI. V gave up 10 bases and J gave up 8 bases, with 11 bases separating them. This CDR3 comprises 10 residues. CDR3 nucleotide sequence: TGTGCCACCATCGCGGTCGAAGCTTTCTTT. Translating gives CATIAVEAFF.

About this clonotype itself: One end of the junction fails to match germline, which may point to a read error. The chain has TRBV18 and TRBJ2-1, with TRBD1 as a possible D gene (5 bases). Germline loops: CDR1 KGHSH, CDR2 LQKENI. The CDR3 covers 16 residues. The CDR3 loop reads CANSPPNRPYNEGQFF. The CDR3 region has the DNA TGTGCCAACTCACCACCGAACAGGCCCTACAATGAAGGGCAGTTCTTC.

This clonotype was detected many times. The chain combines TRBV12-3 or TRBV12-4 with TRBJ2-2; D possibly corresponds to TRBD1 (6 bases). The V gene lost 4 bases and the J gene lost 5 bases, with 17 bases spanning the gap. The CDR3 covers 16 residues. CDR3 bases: TGTGCCAGCAGTTCCCGAGACAGGAGCAATACCGGGGAGCTGTTTTTT. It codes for CASSSRDRSNTGELFF.

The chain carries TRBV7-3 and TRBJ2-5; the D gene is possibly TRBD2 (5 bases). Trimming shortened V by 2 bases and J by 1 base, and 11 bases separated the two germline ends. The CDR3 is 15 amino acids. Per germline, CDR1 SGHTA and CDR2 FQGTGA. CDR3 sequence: CASSLWGAVQETQYF. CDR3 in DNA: TGTGCCAGCAGCTTATGGGGAGCGGTCCAAGAGACCCAGTACTTC.

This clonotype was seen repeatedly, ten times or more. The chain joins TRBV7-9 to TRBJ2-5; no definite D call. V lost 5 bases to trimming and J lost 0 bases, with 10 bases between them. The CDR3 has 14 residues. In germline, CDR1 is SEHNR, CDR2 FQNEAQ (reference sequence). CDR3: CASSATMDQETQYF. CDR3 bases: TGTGCCAGCAGCGCTACGATGGACCAAGAGACCCAGTACTTC.